This T cell receptor beta chain appears in the sequencing data of a study of cytomegalovirus exposure and HLA in healthy donors. Overall study results and limits: It was taken for granted in presence/absence analyses that sequencing depth across donors was roughly uniform.

Looked up from germline, CDR1 is MDHEN and CDR2 is SYDVKM. With 5 bases removed from V and 3 bases from J, the gap between germline ends came to 16 bases. The CDR3 is 15 amino acids. Worth noting for this clone: Its antigen is not known.

The PCR ran on 60 Vbeta and 13 Jbeta primers. The assay was immunoSEQ multiplex PCR, and TCRdb's table has in-frame clones only and misses some. This table holds about 160,000 clones, 80% found once. J is TRBJ1-1 and V is TRBV28; D gene ambiguous. Material: PBMCs. The source of this sequence is a man under 40 in good health and CMV-seronegative. CDR3 sequence reads: CASSPYGETHTEAFF. The CDR3 bases are TGTGCCAGCAGTCCGTATGGGGAGACCCACACTGAAGCTTTCTTT.